The 24 T cell receptor beta chains below were found in one sample sequenced in a study of T cell responses to AZD1222 COVID-19 vaccine. The method was immunoSEQ multiplex PCR; TCRdb's version includes in-frame clones alone and lacks a portion of them. Among roughly 130,000 clones, around 91% were seen once, and the ten largest hold more than 2.5%. Sequenced here: peripheral blood, sampled on day 0 of AZD1222 vaccination. All receptors come from an adult in good health.

The V gene is TRBV2, the J gene TRBJ2-7; D remains ambiguous. Between the trimmed V and J ends, which lost 6 bases and 4 bases, there was a span of 13 bases. Germline-derived CDR1 and CDR2 are SNHLY and FYNNEI. The CDR3 length is 13 residues. The CDR3 spells CASRPPGQYEQYF. In DNA, the CDR3 is TGTGCCAGCAGACCCCCCGGCCAGTACGAGCAGTACTTC.

The count of this clone is one. The V and J genes are TRBV27 and TRBJ2-1; 8 nucleotides line up with TRBD2. The CDR3 runs 15 residues. Losses at the gene ends were 6 bases for V and 4 bases for J; bases not matched to a gene: 8. CDR1 and CDR2 (germline): MNHEY, SMNVEV (reference sequence). The CDR3 protein is CASSRPGGRYNEQFF. The CDR3 nucleotides are TGTGCCAGCAGCAGGCCTGGCGGGAGGTACAATGAGCAGTTCTTC.

The chain combines TRBV2 with TRBJ1-3, with D possibly being TRBD1 (6 bases). Between the trimmed V and J ends, which lost 9 bases and 0 bases, there was a span of 15 bases. The CDR3 consists of 15 residues. Germline assignment: CDR1 SNHLY and CDR2 FYNNEI. CDR3 sequence (DNA): TGTGCCAGTAGATCAGGACAGAGCTCTGGAAACACCATATATTTT. It translates to CASRSGQSSGNTIYF.

This clone occurred once. The chain employs TRBV3-1 (or the pseudogene TRBV3-2) and TRBJ1-1; TRBD1 matches 9 bases. This CDR3 is built from 15 residues. The germline V gene has CDR1 LGHDT and CDR2 YNNKEL (reference sequence). J was trimmed by 3 bases and V by 1 base; bases with no gene match: 3. CDR3 coding DNA: TGTGCCAGCAGCCAAGGACAGGGGGTGTACACTGAAGCTTTCTTT. Encoded protein: CASSQGQGVYTEAFF.

The genes are TRBV9 and TRBJ1-3; D not certain. Trimming left V 7 bases short and J 4 bases short, with 6 bases between. Germline loops: CDR1 SGDLS, CDR2 YYNGEE. The CDR3 consists of 11 residues. This chain's CDR3 is CASAGGNTIYF. The CDR3 region has the DNA TGTGCCAGCGCGGGAGGAAACACCATATATTTT. The variable domain in full, with the rest retrieved from reference TRBV9 and TRBJ1-3, is DSGVTQTPKHLITATGQRVTLRCSPRSGDLSVYWYQQSLDQGLQFLIQYYNGEERAKGNILERFSAQQFPDLHSELNLSSLELGDSALYFCASAGGNTIYFGEGSWLTVV.

The genes are TRBV9 and TRBJ2-2; 11 bases fit TRBD2. The CDR3 spans 15 residues. J gave up 11 bases and V 0 bases, and 6 bases lay outside the gene matches. CDR1 and CDR2 (germline): SGDLS, YYNGEE. CDR3 sequence reads: CASSVDGTSGFELFF. The CDR3 nucleotides are TGTGCCAGCAGCGTAGATGGGACTAGCGGCTTCGAGCTGTTTTTT.

The chain recombines TRBV30 with TRBJ1-1, with D unresolved. Trimming pared 0 bases from V and 1 base from J, leaving 15 bases between. Germline lookup yields CDR1 GTSNPN and CDR2 SVGIG (reference sequence). The CDR3 sequence is 16 residues long. The CDR3 nucleotides read TGTGCCTGGAGTGTTTGGGCTCGAATAGAGAACACTGAAGCTTTCTTT. It encodes CAWSVWARIENTEAFF.

The chain combines TRBV5-1 with TRBJ2-2; a weak D match, TRBD2 (5 bases). The CDR3 length is 15 residues. V lost 1 base to trimming and J lost 1 base, with 8 bases between them. The germline gives CDR1 SGHRS, CDR2 YFSETQ. CDR3 sequence: CASSLLTMNTGELFF. As DNA, the CDR3 is TGCGCCAGCAGCTTGCTGACTATGAACACCGGGGAGCTGTTTTTT. Combining the CDR3 with reference TRBV5-1 and TRBJ2-2 gives the whole variable domain KAGVTQTPRYLIKTRGQQVTLSCSPISGHRSVSWYQQTPGQGLQFLFEYFSETQRNKGNFPGRFSGRQFSNSRSEMNVSTLELGDSALYLCASSLLTMNTGELFFGEGSRLTVL.

This clone was seen once. This chain joins TRBV19 and TRBJ2-1; tentative D call: TRBD2 (6 bases). Trimming pared 3 bases from V and 8 bases from J, leaving 23 bases between. CDR3 size: 17 residues. CDR1 and CDR2 from the germline V gene are LNHDA and SQIVND (reference sequence). In DNA form, the CDR3 reads TGTGCCAGTAGTATCGGGCGGCGGGACCCCCTAGTCGATGAGCAGTTCTTC. It specifies CASSIGRRDPLVDEQFF.

The chain couples TRBV27 to TRBJ2-7; 8 bases line up with TRBD2. The CDR3 spans 15 residues. Germline V CDR1 and CDR2: MNHEY, SMNVEV (reference sequence). With 5 bases clipped from V and 1 base from J, the junction kept 7 bases outside the gene matches. The CDR3 sequence is CASSLGTSVSYEQYF. The CDR3 DNA reads TGTGCCAGCAGTCTGGGGACTAGTGTTTCCTACGAGCAGTACTTC.

This clone was detected a few times. The chain has TRBV5-1 and TRBJ2-3; 9 bases match TRBD1. The CDR3 covers 15 residues. The V gene's germline CDR1 is SGHRS and CDR2 YFSETQ. J lost 1 base, V lost 6 bases, and 6 bases had no gene match. CDR3: CASTVQGAGTDTQYF. The CDR3 DNA is TGCGCCAGCACCGTACAGGGGGCGGGCACAGATACGCAGTATTTT.

The chain combines TRBV6-6 with TRBJ2-4; no definite D call. From germline, CDR1 is MNHNY and CDR2 SVGAGI (reference sequence). The CDR3 length is 13 residues. Trimming left V 10 bases short and J 0 bases short, with 10 bases between. The CDR3 sequence is CATLDLAKNIQYF. CDR3 nucleotide sequence: TGTGCCACGCTCGACCTAGCCAAAAACATTCAGTACTTC.

This clone was found a few times. The rearrangement joins TRBV4-3 to TRBJ1-4; TRBD1 is a possible D gene (6 bases). Germline lookup yields CDR1 LGHNA and CDR2 YSLEER. V lost 0 bases, J lost 4 bases, and 15 bases lay in between. The CDR3 spans 17 residues. Written as DNA, the CDR3 is TGCGCCAGCAGCCAAGAAGGCGCAGGGGCATATAATGAAAAACTGTTTTTT. This gives the protein CASSQEGAGAYNEKLFF.

This clone was observed a single time. The chain carries TRBV6-5 and TRBJ1-1; weak D call: TRBD1 (5 bases). The CDR3 is made up of 13 amino acids. Germline values: CDR1 MNHEY, CDR2 SVGAGI. Trimming removed 2 bases from V and 4 bases from J, with 8 bases in between. The CDR3 reads CASSYPGSTEAFF. The CDR3 bases are TGTGCCAGCAGTTACCCAGGGAGCACTGAAGCTTTCTTT.

CDR3 in amino acids: CAWMTGDDPYEQYF. The CDR3 DNA reads as TGTGCCTGGATGACAGGGGACGATCCCTACGAGCAGTACTTC. V and J are TRBV30 and TRBJ2-7; 8 positions match TRBD1. J lost 2 bases, V lost 4 bases, and 7 bases had no gene match. Germline-derived CDR1 and CDR2 are GTSNPN and SVGIG (reference sequence). The CDR3 has 14 residues.

CDR3 DNA sequence: TGTGCCAGCACCCCATCCCCAGGACTAGCCGGCGAGCAGTACTTC. This encodes CASTPSPGLAGEQYF. V gene TRBV28 combines with J gene TRBJ2-7; 8 nucleotides match TRBD2. There are 15 residues in the CDR3. With 7 bases clipped from V and 6 bases from J, the junction kept 14 bases outside the gene matches. Germline V CDR1 and CDR2: MDHEN, SYDVKM.

The CDR3: CASSRDGSYGYTF. CDR3 in DNA: TGTGCCAGCAGTCGGGACGGCAGCTATGGCTACACCTTC. The chain couples TRBV6-6 to TRBJ1-2; D is possibly TRBD1 (5 bases). V lost 5 bases and J 4 bases, leaving 11 bases between the germline ends. The CDR3 is 13 amino acids. Looked up from germline, CDR1 is MNHNY and CDR2 is SVGAGI (reference sequence).

The chain combines TRBV29-1 with TRBJ2-1, with a weak D call TRBD2 (7 bases). Germline values: CDR1 SQVTM, CDR2 ANQGSEA. The CDR3 totals 14 residues. Trimming cost V 3 bases and J 6 bases, with 15 bases left between them. The CDR3 DNA reads as TGCAGCGTTGACCCTAGCGGAGGGGGCAATGAGCAGTTCTTC. It encodes CSVDPSGGGNEQFF.

V is TRBV10-1 and J is TRBJ1-2; D possibly corresponds to TRBD1 (6 bases). Trimming stripped 9 bases from V and 6 bases from J, with 20 bases between. Per the germline V gene, CDR1 is WNHNN and CDR2 is SYGVQD (reference sequence). The CDR3 is 14 residues long. CDR3: CARDRGGPLDGYTF. In DNA form, the CDR3 reads TGCGCCAGAGATAGAGGGGGGCCCCTCGATGGCTACACCTTC.

There are a few counts of this clone. V and J are TRBV4-3 and TRBJ1-1; the D is unclear. In germline, CDR1 is LGHNA, CDR2 YSLEER. Deletions cut 4 bases from V and 8 bases from J, with 20 bases between. CDR3 length: 15 residues. The CDR3 loop is CASSRVSGVGGEAFF. The CDR3 DNA is TGCGCCAGCAGCCGAGTATCAGGAGTCGGAGGCGAAGCTTTCTTT.

V and J are TRBV28 and TRBJ1-1; D gene uncertain. The CDR3 consists of 14 residues. The ends were cut back, 6 bases at V and 0 bases at J, with 11 bases in the middle. Germline values: CDR1 MDHEN, CDR2 SYDVKM. The CDR3 loop reads CASSIGMMNTEAFF. Written as DNA, the CDR3 is TGTGCCAGCAGCATTGGGATGATGAACACTGAAGCTTTCTTT.

This rearrangement joins TRBV16 to TRBJ2-3; D not resolved. From germline, CDR1 is KGHSY and CDR2 FQNENV. CDR3 length equals 13 residues. Deletions cut 4 bases from V and 1 base from J, with 6 bases between. The CDR3 is CASSPLGTDTQYF. As DNA, the CDR3 is TGTGCCAGCAGCCCCCTGGGCACAGATACGCAGTATTTT.

The CDR3 loop reads CASSRNLGGGQGKTFF. CDR3 coding DNA: TGTGCCAGCAGCCGAAACTTGGGTGGGGGACAGGGTAAGACTTTCTTT. The chain carries TRBV5-8 and TRBJ1-1, with 9 bases lining up with TRBD1. The CDR3 length is 16 residues. Germline loops: CDR1 SGHTS, CDR2 YDEGEE. The V and J ends lost 4 bases and 12 bases, in that order; junction bases with no gene match: 19.

The V gene is TRBV19, the J gene TRBJ2-2; D uncertain. V lost 5 bases to trimming and J lost 6 bases, with 10 bases between them. The CDR3 loop spans 13 amino acids. From germline, CDR1 is LNHDA and CDR2 SQIVND (reference sequence). The CDR3 coding sequence is TGTGCCAGTAGTGCCATCGGTTCCGGGGAGCTGTTTTTT. Translating it yields CASSAIGSGELFF.